The text below deals with one T cell receptor (beta chain). This CDR3 spans 14 amino acids. Looked up from germline, CDR1 is MDHEN and CDR2 is SYDVKM. V was clipped by 3 bases and J by 8 bases, with 13 bases between them. These data originate in a study of T cell responses to AZD1222 COVID-19 vaccine. Some clones are missing from TCRdb's copy, which holds only in-frame ones; the method was immunoSEQ multiplex PCR. Of about 140,000 clones in the sample, more than 90% were seen once. The material sequenced was peripheral blood, taken on day 0 of AZD1222 vaccination. The receptor was derived from an adult in good health. This chain uses TRBV28 with TRBJ1-4, with D possibly being TRBD1 (6 bases). The CDR3 DNA sequence: TGTGCCAGCAGTTTTACCCAGGGGCGGGAAAAACTGTTTTTT. This codes for CASSFTQGREKLFF.